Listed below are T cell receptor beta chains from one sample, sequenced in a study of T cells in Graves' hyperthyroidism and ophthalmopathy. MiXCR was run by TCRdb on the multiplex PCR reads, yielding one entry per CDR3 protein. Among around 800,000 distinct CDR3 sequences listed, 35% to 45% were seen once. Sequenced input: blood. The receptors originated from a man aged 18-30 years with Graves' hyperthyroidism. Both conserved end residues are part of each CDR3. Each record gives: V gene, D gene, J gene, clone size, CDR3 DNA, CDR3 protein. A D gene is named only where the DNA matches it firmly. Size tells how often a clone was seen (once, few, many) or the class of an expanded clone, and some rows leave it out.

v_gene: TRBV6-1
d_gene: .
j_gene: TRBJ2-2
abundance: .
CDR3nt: TGTGCCAGCAGGACGGGGCGTTATTACACCGGGGAGCTGTTTTTT
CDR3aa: CASRTGRYYTGELFF

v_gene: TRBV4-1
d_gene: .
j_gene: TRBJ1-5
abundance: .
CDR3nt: TGCGCCAGCAGCCAAGATCAGGGGTGGAATCAGCCCCAGCATTTT
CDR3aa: CASSQDQGWNQPQHF

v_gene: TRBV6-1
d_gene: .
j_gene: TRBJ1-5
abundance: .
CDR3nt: TGTGCCAGCAGTCCCCCCGGGAGTCAGCCCCAGCATTTT
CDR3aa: CASSPPGSQPQHF

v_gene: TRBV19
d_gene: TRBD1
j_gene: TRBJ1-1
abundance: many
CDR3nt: TGTGCCACTACGGGACAGGGGGTCGCTGAAGCTTTCTTT
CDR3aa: CATTGQGVAEAFF

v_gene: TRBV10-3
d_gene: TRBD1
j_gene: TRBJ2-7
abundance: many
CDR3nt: TGTGCCATCAGTCTCCGACAGGGTCAGTACGAGCAGTACTTC
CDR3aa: CAISLRQGQYEQYF

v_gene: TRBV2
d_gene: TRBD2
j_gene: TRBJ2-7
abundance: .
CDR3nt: TGTGCCAGCAGTTACGGACTAACTAGCGGGAGTTCGCACGAGCAGTACTTC
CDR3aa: CASSYGLTSGSSHEQYF

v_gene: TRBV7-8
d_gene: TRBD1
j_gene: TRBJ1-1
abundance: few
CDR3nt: TGTGCCAGCAGCCGCCTTCCGGGACAGGGTGGTACAGGCACTGAAGCTTTCTTT
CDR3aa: CASSRLPGQGGTGTEAFF

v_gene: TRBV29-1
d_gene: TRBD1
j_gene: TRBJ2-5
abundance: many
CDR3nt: TGCAGCACTAGGACAGGGGACGAGACCCAGTACTTC
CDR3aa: CSTRTGDETQYF

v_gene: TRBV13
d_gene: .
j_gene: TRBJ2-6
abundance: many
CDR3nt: TGTGCCAGCGGAGTCGGGGCCAACGTCCTGACTTTC
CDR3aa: CASGVGANVLTF

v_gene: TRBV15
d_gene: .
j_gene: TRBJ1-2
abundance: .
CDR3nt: TGTGCCACCAGCCGGTCTGCAGGGCAGGACTACACCTTC
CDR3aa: CATSRSAGQDYTF

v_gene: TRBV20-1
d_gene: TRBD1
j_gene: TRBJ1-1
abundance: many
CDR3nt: TGCAGTGCTCCAGGGGGCGGGGGTGGGGCTTTCTTT
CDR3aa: CSAPGGGGGAFF

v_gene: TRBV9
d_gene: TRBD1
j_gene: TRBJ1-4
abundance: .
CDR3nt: TGTGCCAGCAGCGGGGGACAGGGGGCTCGGGAAAAACTGTTTTTT
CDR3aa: CASSGGQGAREKLFF

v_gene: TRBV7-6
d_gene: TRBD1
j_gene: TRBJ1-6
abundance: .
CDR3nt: TGTGCCAGCAGCGCCCGGGACAGAGTTAATTCACCCCTCCACTTT
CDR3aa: CASSARDRVNSPLHF